The 30 T cell receptor beta chains presented below share a single source sample, sequenced in a study of cytomegalovirus exposure and HLA in healthy donors. Both 60 Vbeta primers and 13 Jbeta primers went into the PCR. Produced via immunoSEQ multiplex PCR; TCRdb's table is partial and in-frame only. The table lists 180,000 or so clones, around 80% of them singletons. The sequenced material came from PBMCs. These receptors were taken from a man aged 18 to 29 in good health and CMV-seronegative.

This clone was counted a few times. The V and J genes are TRBV9 and TRBJ1-5; D possibly corresponds to TRBD1 (5 bases). Germline V gene data show CDR1 as SGDLS and CDR2 as YYNGEE. Trimming shortened V by 7 bases and J by 0 bases, and 14 bases separated the two germline ends. CDR3 length: 15 amino acids. The CDR3 reads CASAITGDSNQPQHF. As DNA, the CDR3 is TGTGCCAGCGCCATCACGGGGGATAGCAATCAGCCCCAGCATTTT.

The CDR3 coding sequence is TGTGCCAGCAACACTATTTCGGGCACCGGGGAGCTGTTTTTT. It yields the protein CASNTISGTGELFF. The V gene is TRBV5-8, the J gene TRBJ2-2; D ambiguous. V lost 6 bases and J lost 4, with 13 bases in between. The CDR3 is 14 amino acids. Germline values: CDR1 SGHTS, CDR2 YDEGEE.

J is TRBJ2-3 and V is TRBV5-1; 7 bases line up with TRBD2. V lost 0 bases to trimming and J lost 3 bases; unmatched junction nucleotides: 1. Germline V gene sequence: CDR1 SGHRS, CDR2 YFSETQ. The length of the CDR3 is 14 residues. CDR3 coding DNA: TGCGCCAGCAGCTTGGGCGGGGGTACAGATACGCAGTATTTT. Its protein product is CASSLGGGTDTQYF.

This clone was seen a single time. The chain combines TRBV7-2 with TRBJ2-5; TRBD2 matches at 14 bases. The trim removed 5 bases at V and 5 bases at J, leaving 7 bases unmatched. This CDR3 spans 16 amino acids. Germline loops: CDR1 SGHTA, CDR2 FQGNSA. The CDR3 reads CASSARLAGGRETQYF. The CDR3 DNA reads as TGTGCCAGCAGCGCAAGACTAGCGGGGGGGCGGGAGACCCAGTACTTC.

The V gene is TRBV29-1, the J gene TRBJ2-1, with 10 bases fitting TRBD2. V lost 4 bases, J lost 7 bases, and 10 bases stayed unmatched. Per germline, CDR1 SQVTM and CDR2 ANQGSEA. CDR3 length: 15 residues. The chain's CDR3 is CSVVLLAGAKNEQFF. CDR3 coding DNA: TGCAGCGTTGTTCTCCTAGCGGGAGCCAAGAATGAGCAGTTCTTC.

In its sample, this clone was seen once. The V call is TRBV7-9, the J call TRBJ1-2; possible D gene TRBD1, 5 bases. Deletions cut 5 bases from V and 8 bases from J, with 21 bases between. CDR3 length: 15 residues. The V gene's germline CDR1 is SEHNR and CDR2 FQNEAQ (reference sequence). DNA of the CDR3: TGTGCCAGCAGCGCCTCTTTCGGGGGTGGAATAGGCTACACCTTC. Protein product: CASSASFGGGIGYTF. Full variable domain (remainder filled in from reference TRBV7-9 and TRBJ1-2): DTGVSQNPRHKITKRGQNVTFRCDPISEHNRLYWYRQTLGQGPEFLTYFQNEAQLEKSRLLSDRFSAERPKGSFSTLEIQRTEQGDSAMYLCASSASFGGGIGYTFGSGTRLTVV.

The chain joins TRBV11-1 to TRBJ2-1, with D perhaps TRBD2 (6 bases). The CDR3 totals 13 residues. Germline loops: CDR1 SGHAT, CDR2 FQDESV (reference sequence). Deletions cut 5 bases from V and 5 bases from J, with 10 bases between. The CDR3 DNA follows: TGTGCCAGCAGCCCCCGACTAGACAATGAGCAGTTCTTC. This translates into CASSPRLDNEQFF.

The gene calls are TRBV27 and TRBJ1-2; no definite D call. Germline V CDR1 and CDR2: MNHEY, SMNVEV (reference sequence). This CDR3 has 13 residues. The germline V and J ends were trimmed by 4 bases and 4 bases, with 10 bases remaining between them. The CDR3, as DNA: TGTGCCAGCAGTTCGGGGTCCCTCTATGGCTACACCTTC. Translated, it gives CASSSGSLYGYTF.

The chain couples TRBV4-3 to TRBJ1-2; TRBD1 is a possible D gene (6 bases). Germline assignment: CDR1 LGHNA and CDR2 YSLEER. The CDR3 covers 17 residues. V dropped 5 bases and J dropped 2 bases, with 21 bases sitting between them. The CDR3 bases are TGCGCCAGCAGCTCCCGAGGGGGAATGTCTGGCAACTATGGCTACACCTTC. This gives the protein CASSSRGGMSGNYGYTF.

The rearrangement joins TRBV7-2 to TRBJ1-4; TRBD1 might be the D (6 bases). Germline V CDR1 and CDR2: SGHTA, FQGNSA. This CDR3 has 16 residues. The V and J ends lost 1 base and 0 bases respectively, with 9 bases between them. CDR3 in DNA: TGTGCCAGCAGCTTAGGTCAGGGGACAACTAATGAAAAACTGTTTTTT. Protein: CASSLGQGTTNEKLFF. Full variable domain (outside the CDR3, taken from reference TRBV7-2 and TRBJ1-4): GAGVSQSPSNKVTEKGKDVELRCDPISGHTALYWYRQSLGQGLEFLIYFQGNSAPDKSGLPSDRFSAERTGGSVSTLTIQRTQQEDSAVYLCASSLGQGTTNEKLFFGSGTQLSVL.

CDR3 nucleotide sequence: TGTGCCAGCAGCGTTGGACTAGCGGGAGGTGGGGATACGCAGTATTTT. It encodes CASSVGLAGGGDTQYF. This chain joins TRBV9 and TRBJ2-3, with 14 bases aligning to TRBD2. Germline-derived CDR1 and CDR2 are SGDLS and YYNGEE. This CDR3 is 16 amino acids long. V gave up 2 bases and J gave up 6 bases; unmatched junction bases: 5.

This sequence joins TRBV7-3 and TRBJ1-2, with a possible D match to TRBD1 (5 bases). The length of the CDR3 is 17 residues. CDR1 is SGHTA, CDR2 FQGTGA, per germline. The germline V and J ends were trimmed by 0 bases and 3 bases, with 17 bases remaining between them. The DNA for the CDR3 is TGTGCCAGCAGCTTAACGGCAGGGTCCCAGGCATACTATGGCTACACCTTC. This sequence encodes CASSLTAGSQAYYGYTF.

The V and J genes are TRBV5-4 and TRBJ2-7; D unresolved. V dropped 4 bases and J dropped 3 bases, with 5 bases sitting between them. This CDR3 spans 11 amino acids. Germline values: CDR1 SGHNT, CDR2 YYREEE (reference sequence). The CDR3 DNA sequence: TGTGCCAGCAGCCTCTTCTACGAGCAGTACTTC. Translation gives CASSLFYEQYF.

The chain carries TRBV19 and TRBJ2-7, with D perhaps TRBD1 (6 bases). Trimming took 4 bases from V and 5 from J, leaving 12 bases between them. CDR1 is LNHDA and CDR2 is SQIVND in the germline V gene (reference sequence). This CDR3 comprises 13 residues. The CDR3 bases are TGTGCCAGTAGTAACCTACAGGGCAACGAGCAGTACTTC. Protein sequence: CASSNLQGNEQYF.

This chain connects TRBV7-8 to TRBJ1-2; D gene ambiguous. CDR1 and CDR2 from the germline V gene are SGHVS and FQNEAQ. The CDR3 contains 13 residues. V was clipped by 1 base and J by 4 bases, with 7 bases between them. The CDR3 loop reads CASSLGPGYGYTF. The CDR3 DNA reads TGTGCCAGCAGCTTAGGACCAGGCTATGGCTACACCTTC.

V usage is TRBV19 and J usage is TRBJ2-7, with TRBD1 matching 8 bases. The germline V gene encodes CDR1 LNHDA and CDR2 SQIVND (reference sequence). The CDR3 sequence is 16 residues long. J was trimmed by 2 bases and V by 5 bases; bases with no gene match: 11. CDR3 residues: CASSGSTGVGAYEQYF. In nucleotides, the CDR3 is TGTGCCAGTAGTGGATCGACAGGGGTCGGCGCCTACGAGCAGTACTTC.

This clone was seen more than once but under ten times. The chain uses TRBV29-1 and TRBJ2-1; TRBD2 aligns across 11 bases. The CDR3 is 18 residues long. V trimming: 7 bases; J trimming: 2 bases; junction bases outside the gene matches: 16. The germline V gene encodes CDR1 SQVTM and CDR2 ANQGSEA. This chain's CDR3 is CSAYHGGLAGGPYNEQFF. The CDR3, as DNA: TGCAGCGCCTACCATGGGGGGCTAGCGGGAGGCCCCTACAATGAGCAGTTCTTC.

The chain has TRBV30 and TRBJ1-1, with D maybe TRBD1 (5 bases). V was clipped by 3 bases and J by 6 bases, with 11 bases between them. This CDR3 spans 12 amino acids. Per the germline V gene, CDR1 is GTSNPN and CDR2 is SVGIG (reference sequence). Here the CDR3 reads CAWRDQGSEAFF. CDR3 nucleotide sequence: TGTGCCTGGAGGGACCAGGGATCTGAAGCTTTCTTT.

A single count supports this clone. The chain links TRBV7-3 to TRBJ2-5; tentative D call: TRBD1 (6 bases). Germline V gives CDR1 SGHTA, CDR2 FQGTGA. The CDR3 is 16 residues long. V lost 4 bases and J 0 bases, leaving 15 bases between the germline ends. The CDR3 nucleotides read TGTGCCAGCAGCTCGACAGGCGCGCGGAACCAAGAGACCCAGTACTTC. This codes for CASSSTGARNQETQYF.

The chain is built from TRBV6-5 and TRBJ2-1; weak D call: TRBD1 (6 bases). The CDR3 consists of 15 residues. V was trimmed by 6 bases and J by 0 bases, leaving 12 bases between them. Germline values: CDR1 MNHEY, CDR2 SVGAGI. This CDR3 reads CASRQQGNSYNEQFF. CDR3 nucleotide sequence: TGTGCCAGCAGGCAACAGGGAAACTCCTACAATGAGCAGTTCTTC.

CDR3 residues: CASSRREGAYEQFF. The CDR3 DNA reads TGTGCCAGCTCACGTCGGGAGGGGGCGTATGAGCAGTTCTTC. The V gene is TRBV18, the J gene TRBJ2-1; TRBD2 might be the D (8 bases). CDR1 and CDR2 (germline): KGHSH, LQKENI. V lost 4 bases and J lost 8, with 15 bases in between. CDR3 length: 14 residues.

The chain uses TRBV14 and TRBJ2-4; no reliable D call. Trimming cost V 2 bases and J 3 bases, with 8 bases left between them. The CDR3 totals 14 residues. CDR1 is SGHDN, CDR2 FVKESK, per germline. The chain's CDR3 is CASSQLGSKNIQYF. The CDR3, as DNA: TGTGCCAGCAGCCAATTGGGCAGCAAAAACATTCAGTACTTC.

The chain combines TRBV19 with TRBJ1-4, with 7 bases lining up with TRBD1. J lost 2 bases, V lost 3 bases, and 6 bases had no gene match. The CDR3 consists of 16 residues. Germline V gene sequence: CDR1 LNHDA, CDR2 SQIVND (reference sequence). This CDR3 is CASSIGIRGTNEKLFF. In DNA form, the CDR3 reads TGTGCCAGTAGTATTGGTATCAGGGGGACTAATGAAAAACTGTTTTTT. The complete variable domain, with remaining parts taken from reference TRBV19 and TRBJ1-4, reads DGGITQSPKYLFRKEGQNVTLSCEQNLNHDAMYWYRQDPGQGLRLIYYSQIVNDFQKGDIAEGYSVSREKKESFPLTVTSAQKNPTAFYLCASSIGIRGTNEKLFFGSGTQLSVL.

V gene TRBV9 combines with J gene TRBJ2-5; 7 nucleotides line up with TRBD1. From germline, CDR1 is SGDLS and CDR2 YYNGEE. The CDR3 totals 15 residues. The V gene end was trimmed by 4 bases and the J gene end by 5 bases; junction bases not matched to a gene: 11. The CDR3 reads CASSFSDRADETQYF. DNA for the CDR3: TGTGCCAGCAGCTTTAGCGACAGGGCTGACGAGACCCAGTACTTC.

The gene calls are TRBV7-2 and TRBJ2-2; 7 bases are a match to TRBD2. The CDR3 extends over 15 amino acids. Germline V CDR1 and CDR2: SGHTA, FQGNSA. The V and J ends lost 5 bases and 3 bases, in that order; junction bases with no gene match: 6. The CDR3 reads CASSPRAGDTGELFF. CDR3 DNA sequence: TGTGCCAGCAGCCCACGTGCGGGAGACACCGGGGAGCTGTTTTTT.

This sequence joins TRBV4-2 and TRBJ1-5; D remains ambiguous. V gave up 0 bases and J gave up 1 base, with 13 bases separating them. CDR3 length: 17 residues. The germline V gene encodes CDR1 LGHNA and CDR2 YNFKEQ. This CDR3 is CASSQDRGGRSNQPQHF. The CDR3 DNA follows: TGTGCCAGCAGCCAAGATCGGGGAGGGCGGAGCAATCAGCCCCAGCATTTT.

The V call is TRBV5-1, the J call TRBJ2-5; tentative D call: TRBD2 (6 bases). The length of the CDR3 is 13 residues. CDR1 SGHRS and CDR2 YFSETQ come from the germline V gene. Trimming cost V 4 bases and J 5 bases, with 12 bases left between them. CDR3 coding DNA: TGCGCCAGCAGCCCCGGAGGAGGGGAGACCCAGTACTTC. Protein product: CASSPGGGETQYF.

In this sample, this clone turned up a few times. The chain recombines TRBV6-6 with TRBJ2-5, with 8 bases identical to TRBD1. This CDR3 region has 13 residues. Trimming removed 2 bases from V and 11 bases from J; junction bases left unmatched: 7. The germline CDR1 and CDR2 sequences are MNHNY and SVGAGI (reference sequence). The chain's CDR3 is CASSYLGQGEQYF. The CDR3 region has the DNA TGTGCCAGCAGTTACCTCGGACAGGGAGAGCAGTACTTC.

This chain connects TRBV7-2 to TRBJ2-1; the match to TRBD2 covers 10 bases. This CDR3 has 15 residues. The V gene end was trimmed by 4 bases and the J gene end by 3 bases; junction bases not matched to a gene: 3. Per germline, CDR1 SGHTA and CDR2 FQGNSA. CDR3 coding DNA: TGTGCCAGCAGCTATAGCGGGGGGTTCTACAATGAGCAGTTCTTC. Its protein is CASSYSGGFYNEQFF. The full variable domain, its missing parts supplied by reference TRBV7-2 and TRBJ2-1, is GAGVSQSPSNKVTEKGKDVELRCDPISGHTALYWYRQSLGQGLEFLIYFQGNSAPDKSGLPSDRFSAERTGGSVSTLTIQRTQQEDSAVYLCASSYSGGFYNEQFFGPGTRLTVL.

This rearrangement joins TRBV19 to TRBJ1-1; D may be TRBD1 (5 bases). V was cut by 5 bases and J by 7 bases, with 14 bases left in between. CDR3 length: 13 amino acids. Germline CDR1 is LNHDA and CDR2 is SQIVND (reference sequence). The CDR3 loop is CASSPRDYNEAFF. For the CDR3, the DNA is TGTGCCAGTAGTCCTCGGGACTATAATGAAGCTTTCTTT.